These T cell receptor beta chains were read from a single sample in a study of T cells in Graves' hyperthyroidism and ophthalmopathy. TCRdb used MiXCR to reprocess the multiplex PCR reads, holding one entry per CDR3 protein. The sample has about 640,000 distinct CDR3 sequences, around 21% seen once. The sequenced material came from blood. The receptors here all came from a man aged 30 to 39 with Graves' ophthalmopathy. Each CDR3 is given with its conserved first and last residue. A D gene is named only where the DNA matches it firmly. For some rows the clone size is stated as once, few or many, or as a class when expanded; others skip it.

D: NA; size: few; V: TRBV6-2/TRBV6-3; J: TRBJ2-3; DNA: TGTGCCAGCAACAGGGCGGGCCCTACGACAGATACGCAGTATTTT; CDR3: CASNRAGPTTDTQYF
D: TRBD2; size: few; V: TRBV24-1; J: TRBJ2-7; DNA: TGTGCCACCAGTGATCGGACTAGCGGGAGAAGCTCCTACGAGCAGTACTTC; CDR3: CATSDRTSGRSSYEQYF
D: TRBD2; size: NA; V: TRBV6-1; J: TRBJ2-7; DNA: TGTGCCAGCAGGCCCACTAGCGGGAGGGCCTACGAGCAGTACTTC; CDR3: CASRPTSGRAYEQYF
D: NA; size: many; V: TRBV11-2; J: TRBJ2-7; DNA: TGTGCCAGCAGCTTAGCACAGACCTACGAGCAGTACTTC; CDR3: CASSLAQTYEQYF
D: TRBD2; size: many; V: TRBV2; J: TRBJ2-2; DNA: TGTGCCACCAGCAATCCCCTAGCGGCGAACACCGGGGAGCTGTTTTTT; CDR3: CATSNPLAANTGELFF
D: TRBD2; size: NA; V: TRBV3-1; J: TRBJ2-3; DNA: TGTGCCAGCAGCCAAGGACTAGCGGGAGTCGGCTCTACCACAGATACGCAGTATTTT; CDR3: CASSQGLAGVGSTTDTQYF
D: TRBD2; size: NA; V: TRBV2; J: TRBJ2-1; DNA: TGTGCCAGCAGTGAAATGAGCGGGAGTTACAATGAGCAGTTCTTC; CDR3: CASSEMSGSYNEQFF
D: TRBD1; size: NA; V: TRBV28; J: TRBJ2-7; DNA: TGTGCCAGCAGAAACCTTCAGACAGGGTCGAATGAGCAGTACTTC; CDR3: CASRNLQTGSNEQYF
D: NA; size: many; V: TRBV28; J: TRBJ2-7; DNA: TGTGCCAGCAGTCCCCGGGGAAGGCAGTACTTC; CDR3: CASSPRGRQYF
D: TRBD2; size: NA; V: TRBV29-1; J: TRBJ2-1; DNA: TGCAGCGTTGAAGCTAGCGGGAGCGGTTACAATGAGCAGTTCTTC; CDR3: CSVEASGSGYNEQFF
D: TRBD2; size: many; V: TRBV7-2; J: TRBJ2-1; DNA: TGTGCCAGCAGGGGGGGGGGAGGACCCTACAATGAGCAGTTCTTC; CDR3: CASRGGGGPYNEQFF
D: NA; size: many; V: TRBV2; J: TRBJ2-5; DNA: TGTGCCAGCAGTGAATCGAATAAGGACGCGACCCAGTACTTC; CDR3: CASSESNKDATQYF
D: NA; size: once; V: TRBV12-3/TRBV12-4; J: TRBJ2-7; DNA: TGTGCCAGCGGATACTCCTACGAGCAGTACTTC; CDR3: CASGYSYEQYF
D: TRBD2; size: NA; V: TRBV10-2; J: TRBJ2-1; DNA: TGCGCCAGCAATCGGGCGGGAGGCTCCTACAATGAGCAGTTCTTC; CDR3: CASNRAGGSYNEQFF
D: TRBD2; size: NA; V: TRBV7-3; J: TRBJ2-7; DNA: TGTGCCAGCGGCTTGGCAGGTGGGAGGGCCTACGAGCAGTACTTC; CDR3: CASGLAGGRAYEQYF
D: TRBD2; size: many; V: TRBV2; J: TRBJ2-3; DNA: TGTGCCAGCAGTCAACTAGCGGGAAAGGGAACAGATACGCAGTATTTT; CDR3: CASSQLAGKGTDTQYF
D: NA; size: many; V: TRBV12-3/TRBV12-4; J: TRBJ1-6; DNA: TGTGCCAGCAGATCAGGGGCGAGCTCCTATAATTCACCCCTCCACTTT; CDR3: CASRSGASSYNSPLHF
D: TRBD1; size: NA; V: TRBV30; J: TRBJ2-7; DNA: TGTGCCTGGAGGGAATTAGACAGGGGGGGGTACTACGAGCAGTACTTC; CDR3: CAWRELDRGGYYEQYF
D: TRBD2; size: NA; V: TRBV20-1; J: TRBJ2-1; DNA: TGCAGTGCCCCCACCCCGGGACTAATGACGGGTGAGCAGTTCTTC; CDR3: CSAPTPGLMTGEQFF
D: TRBD2; size: NA; V: TRBV5-1; J: TRBJ2-7; DNA: TGCGCCAGCAGTTTGGGGACTAGCGGGAAGGTCGGGGAGCAGTACTTC; CDR3: CASSLGTSGKVGEQYF
D: TRBD1; size: NA; V: TRBV10-3; J: TRBJ2-7; DNA: TGTGCCATCAGTGAGCAGGGACAGGGTGGCGAGCAGTACTTC; CDR3: CAISEQGQGGEQYF
D: TRBD2; size: few; V: TRBV4-1; J: TRBJ2-2; DNA: TGCGCCAGCAGCCAAGTAGGTAGCGGGAGGGCCTTCACCGGGGAGCTGTTTTTT; CDR3: CASSQVGSGRAFTGELFF
D: TRBD1; size: NA; V: TRBV2; J: TRBJ1-4; DNA: TGTGCCAGCAGTGAAACCGCCGCGACAGGGAATGAAAAACTGTTTTTT; CDR3: CASSETAATGNEKLFF
D: NA; size: NA; V: TRBV28; J: TRBJ2-7; DNA: TGTGCCAGCAGTTTCCAGGGGGGTGCCTACGAGCAGTACTTC; CDR3: CASSFQGGAYEQYF
D: NA; size: NA; V: TRBV6-1; J: TRBJ1-2; DNA: TGTGCCAGCCTTAGGGGCGCGGGTGGCTACACCTTC; CDR3: CASLRGAGGYTF
D: NA; size: NA; V: TRBV7-9; J: TRBJ1-1; DNA: TGTGCCAGCAGCACCGGGGGGGGTCGGACTGAAGCTTTCTTT; CDR3: CASSTGGGRTEAFF
D: NA; size: few; V: TRBV27; J: TRBJ1-2; DNA: TGTGCCAGCAGGGATCAGTGGTATGGCTACACCTTC; CDR3: CASRDQWYGYTF
D: TRBD1; size: few; V: TRBV20-1; J: TRBJ2-5; DNA: TGCAGTGCTCGGGACAGGATAATGAGAGAGACCCAGTACTTC; CDR3: CSARDRIMRETQYF
D: NA; size: few; V: TRBV7-8; J: TRBJ1-5; DNA: TGTGCCAGCAGCCCCAACAACTCCCGGGAACGTAGCAATCAGCCCCAGCATTTT; CDR3: CASSPNNSRERSNQPQHF
D: TRBD1; size: few; V: TRBV10-1; J: TRBJ2-5; DNA: TGCGCCAGCAGCGGACAGGGAGTCGAGACCCAGTACTTC; CDR3: CASSGQGVETQYF
D: TRBD1; size: few; V: TRBV7-9; J: TRBJ2-7; DNA: TGTGCCAGCAGCTTATCGGGACAGGGATTCTCCTACGAGCAGTACTTC; CDR3: CASSLSGQGFSYEQYF
D: TRBD1; size: NA; V: TRBV7-9; J: TRBJ2-1; DNA: TGTGCCAGCAGCTCTCCGGGACAGGCCCACAATGAGCAGTTCTTC; CDR3: CASSSPGQAHNEQFF
D: NA; size: few; V: TRBV6-1; J: TRBJ1-1; DNA: TGTGCCAGCAGTAACCCTGGACAGCTGAACACTGAAGCTTTCTTT; CDR3: CASSNPGQLNTEAFF
D: NA; size: few; V: TRBV7-2; J: TRBJ2-1; DNA: TGTGCCAGCAGCTCATCGGACCCAGCGCTTGCCTTCGTCCATGAGCAGTTCTTC; CDR3: CASSSSDPALAFVHEQFF
D: TRBD1; size: NA; V: TRBV20-1; J: TRBJ2-3; DNA: TGCAATGCTAGAGATCTCGACAGGGGAACAGATACGCAGTATTTT; CDR3: CNARDLDRGTDTQYF
D: TRBD2; size: NA; V: TRBV10-3; J: TRBJ2-7; DNA: TGTGCCATCAGCCGGACTAGCGGGAGTTACGAGCAGTACTTC; CDR3: CAISRTSGSYEQYF
D: NA; size: NA; V: TRBV20-1; J: TRBJ2-7; DNA: TGCAGTGCCATAGGGGTCGACGAGCAGTACTTC; CDR3: CSAIGVDEQYF
D: TRBD2; size: few; V: TRBV3-1; J: TRBJ2-1; DNA: TGTGCCAGCAGCCAAGAGGGACTAGACTACAATGAGCAGTTCTTC; CDR3: CASSQEGLDYNEQFF
D: NA; size: NA; V: TRBV5-1; J: TRBJ2-1; DNA: TGCGCCAGCAGCGAAAGAAATGAGCAGTTCTTC; CDR3: CASSERNEQFF
D: NA; size: NA; V: TRBV2; J: TRBJ1-4; DNA: TGTGCCAGCAGTGTTGGGGGAAAACTGTTTTTT; CDR3: CASSVGGKLFF
D: NA; size: few; V: TRBV7-2; J: TRBJ2-7; DNA: TGTGCCAGCAGCTCCTCGGGGACCTCCTACGAGCAGTACTTC; CDR3: CASSSSGTSYEQYF
D: NA; size: NA; V: TRBV10-3; J: TRBJ2-1; DNA: TGTGCCATCTGCGGTCCAGCGGTCCTCTCGGGGGAGCAGTTCTTC; CDR3: CAICGPAVLSGEQFF
D: NA; size: NA; V: TRBV7-2; J: TRBJ2-7; DNA: TGTGCCAGCAGCTCCTATAGACCATACGAGCAGTACTTC; CDR3: CASSSYRPYEQYF
D: NA; size: NA; V: TRBV19; J: TRBJ1-2; DNA: TGTGCCAGTAGTATTAGCACGGACTATGGCTACACCTTC; CDR3: CASSISTDYGYTF
D: NA; size: NA; V: TRBV6-2/TRBV6-3; J: TRBJ2-1; DNA: TGTGCCAGCGGGCTCATACGCTCCTACAATGAGCAGTTCTTC; CDR3: CASGLIRSYNEQFF
D: NA; size: few; V: TRBV24-1; J: TRBJ2-4; DNA: TGTGCCACCAGTGATTTTCCCGGAGCCAAAAACATTCAGTACTTC; CDR3: CATSDFPGAKNIQYF
D: NA; size: many; V: TRBV2; J: TRBJ2-7; DNA: TGTGCCAGCAGAGATTCCGGGACGACTTCCTACGAGCAGTACTTC; CDR3: CASRDSGTTSYEQYF